This T cell receptor beta chain was obtained from a study of PD-1 blockade in classical Hodgkin lymphoma. Study-wide results and caveats: CD4+ TCR diversity climbed significantly by C4D1, unlike CD8+ TCR diversity.

The table came from immunoSEQ multiplex PCR; TCRdb's copy has only in-frame clones and leaves some out. Of about 23,000 clones listed, around 87% were seen once; the top ten hold about a quarter. Regarding this clone: Its matching antigen is unknown.

Germline values: CDR1 SGDLS, CDR2 YYNGEE. There are 14 residues in the CDR3. V was pared by 4 bases and J by 0 bases, with 10 bases between. Regarding time point: cycle 4 day 1 (C4D1), after 6 weeks of nivolumab. Each patient experienced a relapse that followed autologous stem cell transplantation, and brentuximab vedotin exposure varied. Sequencing was performed on peripheral blood mononuclear cells (PBMCs), taken before the fourth cycle of nivolumab. The receptor was isolated from a human donor with classical Hodgkin lymphoma. The chain links TRBV9 to TRBJ1-1; no clear D. The CDR3 spells CASSPRRLNTEAFF. In DNA, the CDR3 is TGTGCCAGCAGCCCCCGACGGCTGAACACTGAAGCTTTCTTT. Together with reference TRBV9 and TRBJ1-1, the CDR3 gives the full variable domain: DSGVTQTPKHLITATGQRVTLRCSPRSGDLSVYWYQQSLDQGLQFLIQYYNGEERAKGNILERFSAQQFPDLHSELNLSSLELGDSALYFCASSPRRLNTEAFFGQGTRLTVV.